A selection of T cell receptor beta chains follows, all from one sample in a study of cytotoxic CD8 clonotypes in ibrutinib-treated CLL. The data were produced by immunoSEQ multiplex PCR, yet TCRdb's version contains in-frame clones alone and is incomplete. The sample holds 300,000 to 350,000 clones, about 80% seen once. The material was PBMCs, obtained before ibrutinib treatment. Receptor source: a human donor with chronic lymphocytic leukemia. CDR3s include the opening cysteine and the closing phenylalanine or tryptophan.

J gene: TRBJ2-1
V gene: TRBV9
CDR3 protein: CASSAGTGSYNEQFF

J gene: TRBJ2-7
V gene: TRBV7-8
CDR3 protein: CASSLASDWEQYF

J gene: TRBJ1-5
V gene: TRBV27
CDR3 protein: CASSLRQTYSNQPQHF

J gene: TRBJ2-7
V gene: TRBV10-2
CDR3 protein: CASSEAGTGLSYEQYF

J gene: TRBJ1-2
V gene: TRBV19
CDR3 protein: CASSWVQRGLGYTF

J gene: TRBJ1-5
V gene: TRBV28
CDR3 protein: CASSLYGTESNQPQHF

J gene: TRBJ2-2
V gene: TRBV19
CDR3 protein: CASRRLAGNTGELFF

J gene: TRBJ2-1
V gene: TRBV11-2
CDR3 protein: CASSPSGSGGFF

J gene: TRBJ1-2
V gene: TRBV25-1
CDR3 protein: CASSNSLYGYTF

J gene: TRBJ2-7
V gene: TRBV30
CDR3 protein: CAWAAFSGAASGEQYF

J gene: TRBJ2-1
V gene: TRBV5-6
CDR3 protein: CASSLDRGWTALYNEQFF

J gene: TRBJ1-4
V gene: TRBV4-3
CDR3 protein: CASSQEEIVGLNEKLFF

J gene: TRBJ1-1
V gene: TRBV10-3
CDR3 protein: CAISESGLRGEAFF

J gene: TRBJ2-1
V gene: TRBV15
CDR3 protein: CATGSGTYNEQFF

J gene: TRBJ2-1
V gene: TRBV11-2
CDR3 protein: CASKREGYSSYNEQFF

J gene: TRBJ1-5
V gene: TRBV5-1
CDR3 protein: CASSSTGDSNQPQHF

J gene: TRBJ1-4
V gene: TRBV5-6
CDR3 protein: CASSGKGSEKLFF

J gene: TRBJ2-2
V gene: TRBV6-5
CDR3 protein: CASSRPTGELFF